Sequencing of this T cell receptor (beta chain) was carried out in a study of T cell responses to AZD1222 COVID-19 vaccine. The V gene lost 5 bases and the J gene lost 4 bases, with 14 bases spanning the gap. The germline V gene encodes CDR1 SGHAT and CDR2 FQNNGV. This CDR3 has 14 residues. Libraries were prepared by immunoSEQ multiplex PCR; TCRdb keeps only in-frame clonotypes and omits some of them. In the table there are roughly 110,000 clones, approximately 92% of which are singletons. Specimen: peripheral blood, collected 28 days after the second AZD1222 dose. The receptor was isolated from an adult who received the AZD1222 COVID-19 vaccine. The rearrangement links TRBV11-2 to TRBJ1-1, with D hard to call. CDR3: CASSPQFVGTEAFF. Written as DNA, the CDR3 is TGTGCCAGCAGCCCCCAGTTTGTGGGCACTGAAGCTTTCTTT.